These 15 T cell receptor beta chains share one sample of origin, sequenced in a study of CXCR3-negative and CXCR3-positive naive CD8 T cells. 5' RACE that incorporated UMI labels was used to prepare the TRB cDNA libraries. From its re-call of the 5' RACE reads, TCRdb lists each CDR3 protein once, without DNA. Here the sample table reports roughly 71,000 distinct CDR3 sequences. Sample: naive CXCR3- CD8+ T cells from blood. Described subset: CD45RO-CCR7+CD27+CD95- naive CD8+ T cells lacking CXCR3 (TNR3-). Source of these receptors: a human donor in good health. Some clones in this sample may be carry-over from other donors' samples.

J is TRBJ1-6 and V is TRBV10-3; the D gene TCRdb calls, TRBD1, cannot be checked with no DNA. In germline, CDR1 is ENHRY, CDR2 SYGVKD. This CDR3 is built from 17 residues. The CDR3 reads CAITTGVGESYNSPLHF.

This chain links TRBV7-8 with TRBJ2-1; TCRdb's D call, TRBD2, is unchecked because there is no DNA. The germline V gene encodes CDR1 SGHVS and CDR2 FQNEAQ. The CDR3 is made up of 12 amino acids. CDR3 loop: CASSFSPNEQFF.

The CDR3 reads CASSQVRSEQFF. The rearrangement joins TRBV4-1 to TRBJ2-1. CDR1 is MGHRA, CDR2 YSYEKL, per germline. The CDR3 spans 12 residues.

This chain connects TRBV29-1 to TRBJ2-5. Germline CDR1 reads SQVTM; CDR2 reads ANQGSEA. The CDR3 has 12 amino acids. CDR3: CSVAGIGETQYF.

V and J are TRBV12-3 or TRBV12-4 and TRBJ2-2; TCRdb indicates TRBD1, and absent DNA this call remains unverified. CDR3 length: 15 amino acids. The CDR3 loop is CASRSRGWNTGELFF.

V is TRBV7-9 and J is TRBJ2-1; checking the TCRdb D call of TRBD2 is not possible without DNA. This CDR3 contains 16 residues. Per the germline V gene, CDR1 is SEHNR and CDR2 is FQNEAQ (reference sequence). The CDR3 here is CASSLAMRGDNNEQFF.

The V gene is TRBV29-1, the J gene TRBJ1-2; the TRBD1 assignment by TCRdb is unverifiable without DNA. This CDR3 is 13 amino acids long. The germline gives CDR1 SQVTM, CDR2 ANQGSEA. CDR3 residues: CSVPGTGEHGYTF.

The V call is TRBV7-9, the J call TRBJ2-7; TCRdb indicates TRBD2, and absent DNA this call remains unverified. CDR1 SEHNR and CDR2 FQNEAQ come from the germline V gene (reference sequence). The CDR3 has 15 amino acids. CDR3 amino acids: CASSPKRGDSYEQYF.

This sequence joins TRBV13 and TRBJ2-5; TCRdb calls TRBD1, which cannot be checked without DNA. The CDR3 has 16 amino acids. Germline assignment: CDR1 PRHDT and CDR2 FYEKMQ (reference sequence). CDR3: CASSLMGDRAKGTQYF.

This chain connects TRBV7-6 to TRBJ1-1; TCRdb selects TRBD1, and the lack of DNA leaves this call unchecked. This CDR3 has 13 amino acids. Germline CDR1 SGHVS, CDR2 FNYEAQ. The CDR3 spells CASSRTVNTEAFF.

This CDR3 is CASSPDLGLADTDTQYF. This chain connects TRBV7-3 to TRBJ2-3; the D call of TRBD2 rests on TCRdb alone, since no DNA is present to check it. The germline V gene encodes CDR1 SGHTA and CDR2 FQGTGA. The CDR3 contains 17 residues.

The chain combines TRBV7-9 with TRBJ2-1. The CDR3 has 11 amino acids. Germline CDR1 is SEHNR and CDR2 is FQNEAQ (reference sequence). The CDR3 protein is CASNRANEQFF. The full variable domain, in which reference TRBV7-9 and TRBJ2-1 provide the parts outside the CDR3, is DTGVSQNPRHKITKRGQNVTFRCDPISEHNRLYWYRQTLGQGPEFLTYFQNEAQLEKSRLLSDRFSAERPKGSFSTLEIQRTEQGDSAMYLCASNRANEQFFGPGTRLTVL.

The chain links TRBV7-9 to TRBJ2-7; as DNA is missing, the TRBD1 call by TCRdb cannot be tested. The CDR3 extends over 18 amino acids. Germline loops: CDR1 SEHNR, CDR2 FQNEAQ (reference sequence). CDR3 sequence: CASSSTMQRQGAFYEQYF.

The chain uses TRBV9 and TRBJ2-1; there is no DNA to check the TCRdb D call of TRBD1. There are 12 residues in the CDR3. In germline, CDR1 is SGDLS, CDR2 YYNGEE. This CDR3 reads CASSRGDNEQFF.

The V gene is TRBV11-3, the J gene TRBJ2-1. The V gene's germline CDR1 is SGHNT and CDR2 YENEEA. This CDR3 has 14 amino acids. The CDR3 protein is CASSSWGSNNEQFF.